This TCR beta chain emerged from a study of T cells after yellow fever vaccination. This clonotype was counted only a few times. TCRdb itself ran the 5' RACE reads through MiXCR, one entry per CDR3 protein. This sample has 300,000 to 400,000 distinct CDR3 sequences, with about 10% found just once. The CDR3 has 15 amino acids. Trimming removed 4 bases from V and 8 bases from J, with 21 bases in between. Germline V gene sequence: CDR1 SGHRS, CDR2 YFSETQ. The origin of this receptor is a young man who received the YFV17D yellow fever vaccine. The sequencing here drew on CD4+ T cells sorted from PBMCs, taken 45 days after the yellow fever booster vaccination. This sequence joins TRBV5-1 and TRBJ1-2; no reliable D call. The CDR3 nucleotides read TGCGCCAGCAGCCTGAACCCAACAGCCCCCTGGGGCTACACCTTC. It encodes CASSLNPTAPWGYTF.